Listed below are T cell receptor beta chains from one sample, sequenced in a study of a mutant IDH1 vaccine in newly diagnosed glioma. The data were produced by immunoSEQ multiplex PCR, yet TCRdb's version contains in-frame clones alone and is incomplete. The table shows around 62,000 clones, with over 75% occurring only once. No antigen has been identified for these receptors. This sample comprised PBMCs, obtained from a glioma patient whose treatment included an IDH1 peptide vaccine. The receptors were gathered from a man aged 40-49 years with glioma. Each CDR3 is given with its conserved first and last residue. Each record gives: clone size, D gene, J gene, V gene, CDR3 protein, CDR3 DNA. D genes are given only for firm matches. Where a row states a size, it is once, few, many or the class of an expanded clone; other rows omit it.

size: NA
D: NA
J: TRBJ1-6
V: TRBV21-1
CDR3: CASSKPGQEANSPLHF
DNA: TGTGCCAGCAGCAAGCCCGGACAGGAGGCGAATTCACCCCTCCACTTT

size: NA
D: NA
J: TRBJ2-7
V: TRBV9
CDR3: CASSGGVPYEQYF
DNA: TGTGCCAGCAGCGGGGGGGTCCCCTACGAGCAGTACTTC

size: NA
D: NA
J: TRBJ2-6
V: TRBV14
CDR3: CASSPLPGQSNSGANVLTF
DNA: TGTGCCAGCAGCCCCTTACCGGGTCAAAGTAACTCTGGGGCCAACGTCCTGACTTTC

size: NA
D: NA
J: TRBJ2-1
V: TRBV6-5
CDR3: CASSYKDNEQFF
DNA: TGTGCCAGCAGTTATAAAGACAATGAGCAGTTCTTC

size: NA
D: NA
J: TRBJ2-3
V: TRBV5-1
CDR3: CASSRDGGRTDTQYF
DNA: TGCGCCAGCAGCCGGGACGGGGGCCGCACAGATACGCAGTATTTT

size: NA
D: NA
J: TRBJ2-1
V: TRBV4-1
CDR3: CASVRDPASYNEQFF
DNA: TGCGCCAGCGTCCGGGACCCCGCCTCCTACAATGAGCAGTTCTTC

size: NA
D: NA
J: TRBJ2-1
V: TRBV9
CDR3: CASSVAVQGREQFF
DNA: TGTGCCAGCAGCGTAGCTGTCCAGGGACGTGAGCAGTTCTTC

size: NA
D: TRBD1
J: TRBJ1-2
V: TRBV19
CDR3: CATGTGNLGGYTF
DNA: TGTGCCACCGGGACAGGGAACTTGGGTGGCTACACCTTC

size: NA
D: NA
J: TRBJ2-2
V: TRBV4-2
CDR3: CASSQEGSPPGELFF
DNA: TGTGCCAGCAGCCAAGAGGGGTCGCCTCCCGGGGAGCTGTTTTTT

size: NA
D: TRBD2
J: TRBJ2-6
V: TRBV7-2
CDR3: CASSRELAGGFGANVLTF
DNA: TGTGCCAGCAGCCGCGAGCTAGCGGGGGGTTTCGGGGCCAACGTCCTGACTTTC

size: few
D: NA
J: TRBJ2-1
V: TRBV6-6
CDR3: CASSPRGAPRYNEQFF
DNA: TGTGCCAGCAGTCCTCGGGGGGCCCCACGATACAATGAGCAGTTCTTC

size: NA
D: NA
J: TRBJ1-2
V: TRBV7-9
CDR3: CASSRGGDGYTF
DNA: TGTGCCAGCAGCCGAGGGGGGGATGGCTACACCTTC

size: NA
D: NA
J: TRBJ1-1
V: TRBV7-9
CDR3: CASSLDQSWNSEAFF
DNA: TGTGCCAGCAGCTTAGACCAATCCTGGAATTCTGAAGCTTTCTTT

size: NA
D: NA
J: TRBJ2-6
V: TRBV7-8
CDR3: CASSLVVSGANVLTF
DNA: TGTGCCAGCAGCTTAGTAGTCTCTGGGGCCAACGTCCTGACTTTC

size: NA
D: NA
J: TRBJ2-1
V: TRBV6-5
CDR3: CASSRGLAYEQFF
DNA: TGTGCCAGCAGTCGGGGGCTAGCGTATGAGCAGTTCTTC

size: NA
D: NA
J: TRBJ1-5
V: TRBV28
CDR3: CASSLSGASQPQHF
DNA: TGTGCCAGCAGTTTATCAGGGGCGAGTCAGCCCCAGCATTTT

size: NA
D: TRBD2
J: TRBJ2-5
V: TRBV15
CDR3: CATSSLVTSGGVPQETQYF
DNA: TGTGCCACCAGCAGCCTTGTGACTAGCGGGGGCGTACCCCAAGAGACCCAGTACTTC

size: NA
D: TRBD1
J: TRBJ1-4
V: TRBV7-2
CDR3: CASSPPGTGYNEKLFF
DNA: TGTGCCAGCAGCCCTCCCGGGACAGGGTATAATGAAAAACTGTTTTTT

size: NA
D: TRBD1
J: TRBJ2-1
V: TRBV5-1
CDR3: CASSWTGQGSYNEQFF
DNA: TGCGCCAGCAGCTGGACGGGACAGGGATCCTACAATGAGCAGTTCTTC

size: NA
D: NA
J: TRBJ1-1
V: TRBV9
CDR3: CASSVEVNTEAFF
DNA: TGTGCCAGCAGCGTGGAGGTGAACACTGAAGCTTTCTTT

size: NA
D: NA
J: TRBJ1-1
V: TRBV5-1
CDR3: CASSPRIFTGSSEAFF
DNA: TGCGCCAGCAGCCCTAGGATTTTTACAGGATCTTCTGAAGCTTTCTTT

size: NA
D: NA
J: TRBJ1-5
V: TRBV5-1
CDR3: CASSVDVQQPQHF
DNA: TGCGCCAGCAGCGTAGACGTCCAGCAGCCCCAGCATTTT

size: NA
D: NA
J: TRBJ2-7
V: TRBV5-4
CDR3: CASSLDRRTTYEQYF
DNA: TGTGCCAGCAGCTTGGATCGCCGGACTACCTACGAGCAGTACTTC

size: NA
D: NA
J: TRBJ2-7
V: TRBV7-9
CDR3: CATSRLRDFPYEQYF
DNA: TGTGCCACCTCCCGCCTCCGGGACTTTCCCTACGAGCAGTACTTC

size: NA
D: NA
J: TRBJ1-2
V: TRBV7-2
CDR3: CASSLAQVGTIYGYTF
DNA: TGTGCCAGCAGCTTAGCACAGGTCGGTACCATCTATGGCTACACCTTC

size: NA
D: NA
J: TRBJ1-2
V: TRBV6-1
CDR3: CASSESGMGGYTF
DNA: TGTGCCAGCAGTGAATCAGGGATGGGTGGCTACACCTTC

size: NA
D: TRBD2
J: TRBJ2-3
V: TRBV7-3
CDR3: CASSSDQIAGGPNTQYF
DNA: TGTGCCAGCAGCTCCGACCAAATAGCGGGAGGGCCAAATACGCAGTATTTT

size: NA
D: NA
J: TRBJ2-2
V: TRBV10-1
CDR3: CASTGLPNTGELFF
DNA: TGCGCCAGCACGGGGCTACCGAACACCGGGGAGCTGTTTTTT

size: NA
D: NA
J: TRBJ2-2
V: TRBV29-1
CDR3: CSVEQGRTGELFF
DNA: TGCAGCGTTGAACAGGGAAGGACCGGGGAGCTGTTTTTT

size: NA
D: NA
J: TRBJ2-4
V: TRBV6-6
CDR3: CASTPVAKNIQYF
DNA: TGTGCCAGCACCCCGGTAGCCAAAAACATTCAGTACTTC

size: NA
D: NA
J: TRBJ1-1
V: TRBV10-3
CDR3: CAIKAGADTEAFF
DNA: TGTGCCATCAAGGCTGGGGCAGACACTGAAGCTTTCTTT

size: few
D: NA
J: TRBJ1-1
V: TRBV7-8
CDR3: CASSLPGGRNTEAFF
DNA: TGTGCCAGCAGCCTACCCGGGGGACGGAACACTGAAGCTTTCTTT

size: NA
D: TRBD1
J: TRBJ2-3
V: TRBV10-3
CDR3: CAIQGAFSTDTQYF
DNA: TGTGCCATACAGGGGGCGTTCAGCACAGATACGCAGTATTTT

size: NA
D: NA
J: TRBJ2-2
V: TRBV9
CDR3: CASSLELNTGELFF
DNA: TGTGCCAGCAGCCTAGAGCTCAACACCGGGGAGCTGTTTTTT

size: once
D: TRBD2
J: TRBJ2-1
V: TRBV7-2
CDR3: CASSLEASGFYNEQFF
DNA: TGTGCCAGCAGCTTAGAAGCTAGCGGGTTCTACAATGAGCAGTTCTTC

size: NA
D: NA
J: TRBJ2-7
V: TRBV19
CDR3: CASSIDVRFYEQYF
DNA: TGTGCCAGTAGTATCGATGTCAGATTCTACGAGCAGTACTTC

size: NA
D: NA
J: TRBJ1-4
V: TRBV6-6
CDR3: CASSLAQGDEKLFF
DNA: TGTGCCAGCAGTCTCGCCCAGGGTGATGAAAAACTGTTTTTT

size: NA
D: NA
J: TRBJ1-1
V: TRBV7-3
CDR3: CASSNDQNTEAFF
DNA: TGTGCCAGCAGCAACGACCAGAACACTGAAGCTTTCTTT

size: NA
D: NA
J: TRBJ1-1
V: TRBV5-6
CDR3: CASSLEGPGGTEAFF
DNA: TGTGCCAGCAGCTTGGAGGGACCTGGGGGGACTGAAGCTTTCTTT

size: once
D: NA
J: TRBJ2-1
V: TRBV10-3
CDR3: CAISDPRFRSYNEQFF
DNA: TGTGCCATCAGTGATCCGAGGTTTCGCTCCTACAATGAGCAGTTCTTC

size: NA
D: TRBD2
J: TRBJ2-1
V: TRBV19
CDR3: CASSSILAGGFEQFF
DNA: TGTGCCAGTAGTTCGATACTAGCGGGGGGGTTTGAGCAGTTCTTC

size: NA
D: NA
J: TRBJ2-6
V: TRBV6-1
CDR3: CASGRGPGANVLTF
DNA: TGTGCCAGCGGCCGGGGGCCTGGGGCCAACGTCCTGACTTTC

size: NA
D: TRBD2
J: TRBJ2-5
V: TRBV7-2
CDR3: CASSSGLAGGSGETQYF
DNA: TGTGCCAGCAGCTCGGGACTAGCGGGAGGAAGTGGAGAGACCCAGTACTTC

size: NA
D: NA
J: TRBJ1-1
V: TRBV7-3
CDR3: CASSLRQVNTEAFF
DNA: TGTGCCAGCAGCTTAAGACAGGTTAACACTGAAGCTTTCTTT

size: NA
D: NA
J: TRBJ2-7
V: TRBV27
CDR3: CASSLTGREQYF
DNA: TGTGCCAGCAGTTTAACGGGCCGGGAGCAGTACTTC

size: NA
D: NA
J: TRBJ1-2
V: TRBV18
CDR3: CASSRDNNYGYTF
DNA: TGTGCCAGCTCGCGGGACAACAACTATGGCTACACCTTC

size: NA
D: NA
J: TRBJ1-6
V: TRBV4-2
CDR3: CASSLSLGDNSPLHF
DNA: TGTGCCAGCAGCCTATCTCTGGGGGATAATTCACCCCTCCACTTT